This T cell receptor (beta chain) was captured in a study of cytomegalovirus exposure and HLA in healthy donors. Study-level information: Prior work identified around 100 million unique TCR beta sequences in some 200 million T cells. Across 300 to 400 genotyped donors, about 81% landed in the Caucasian-associated ancestry cluster.

V lost 2 bases, J lost 3 bases, and 9 bases lay in between. The CDR3 has 14 amino acids. From germline, CDR1 is SGHTA and CDR2 FQGTGA. Study-wide results and limits: A later analysis reportedly found fewer N-insertions in an Asian-associated ancestry cluster than the approximately 670-donor mean. Presence/absence analyses assumed roughly uniform sequencing depth across donors, which may not hold.

The primer mix had 60 Vbeta and 13 Jbeta primers. Profiling relied on immunoSEQ multiplex PCR, and the TCRdb table lists in-frame clones only, not all of them. Of 70,000 or so clones listed, approximately 58% are singletons. About this clone: No antigen is known for it.

The V call is TRBV7-3, the J call TRBJ2-3; TRBD2 might be the D (5 bases). Sequences were obtained from PBMCs. The sequence derives from a woman between 45 and 65 years old in good health and CMV-seronegative. The CDR3 DNA reads as TGTGCCAGCAGCTTACGTAGCGCAACAGATACGCAGTATTTT. Its protein product is CASSLRSATDTQYF.